This entry features one T cell receptor (beta chain) sequence. What it binds is not known. Some clones are missing from TCRdb's copy, which holds only in-frame ones; the method was immunoSEQ multiplex PCR. The table records 120,000 or so clones, approximately 94% of them present only once. Germline CDR1 and CDR2: KGHSH and LQKENI. The CDR3 loop spans 18 amino acids. V was cut by 1 base and J by 0 bases, with 16 bases left in between. These data belong to a study of T cell responses to AZD1222 COVID-19 vaccine. Study outcomes and limitations: An increase in Spike-specific TCR breadth and depth was observed after two AZD1222 doses. In a largely white British group with more females than males, clonal diversity was possibly underestimated.

Analysis merged second doses at about 4 or about 12 weeks. The J gene is TRBJ2-4, the V gene TRBV18; weak D call: TRBD2 (5 bases). The clonotype was recovered from an adult who received the AZD1222 COVID-19 vaccine. The sequencing here drew on peripheral blood, taken 28 days after the second AZD1222 dose. The CDR3, as DNA: TGTGCCAGCTCACCACAATCACACCGCCGGGGAGCCAAAAACATTCAGTACTTC. Protein: CASSPQSHRRGAKNIQYF.